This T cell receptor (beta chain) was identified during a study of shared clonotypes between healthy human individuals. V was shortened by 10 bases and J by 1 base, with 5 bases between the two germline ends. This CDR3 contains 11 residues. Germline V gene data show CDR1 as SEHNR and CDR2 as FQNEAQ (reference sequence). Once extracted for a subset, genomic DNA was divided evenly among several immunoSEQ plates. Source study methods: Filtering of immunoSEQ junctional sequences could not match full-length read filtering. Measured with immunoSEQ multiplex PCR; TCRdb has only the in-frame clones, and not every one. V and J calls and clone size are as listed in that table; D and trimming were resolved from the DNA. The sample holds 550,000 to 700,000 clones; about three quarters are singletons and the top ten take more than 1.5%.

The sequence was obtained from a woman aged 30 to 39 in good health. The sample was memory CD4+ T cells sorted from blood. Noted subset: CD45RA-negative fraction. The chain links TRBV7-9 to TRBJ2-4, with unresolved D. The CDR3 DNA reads TGTGCCACCTCGGCCAAAAACATTCAGTACTTC. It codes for CATSAKNIQYF.